The 18 T cell receptor beta chains below all came from one sample that was sequenced in a study of shared clonotypes between healthy human individuals. Using immunoSEQ multiplex PCR, the repertoire was profiled, and TCRdb retains in-frame clones only, with some absent. Seen here are about a million clones, about 76% observed once, and the top ten hold about 1.4%. The sample was memory CD4+ T cells sorted from blood. The subset denotes: CD45RA-negative fraction. These receptors came from a man between 18 and 29 years old in good health.

This chain joins TRBV27 and TRBJ1-1; TRBD1 is a possible D gene (6 bases). Per the germline V gene, CDR1 is MNHEY and CDR2 is SMNVEV (reference sequence). The V end was cut by 6 bases, the J end by 4 bases, with 18 bases between. The CDR3 extends over 15 amino acids. As DNA, the CDR3 is TGTGCCAGCAGCTGGGGTTCGGAGGGGGGCACTGAAGCTTTCTTT. This codes for CASSWGSEGGTEAFF.

The rearrangement joins TRBV4-3 to TRBJ2-1; 7 bases are shared with TRBD2. Germline-derived CDR1 and CDR2 are LGHNA and YSLEER. The CDR3 is 16 residues long. The junction had 9 bases not matched to a gene; V was cut back by 0 bases and J by 7 bases. CDR3 sequence (DNA): TGCGCCAGCAGCCAAGATGGAGGAGGGAGGGGAAATGAGCAGTTCTTC. Amino acids: CASSQDGGGRGNEQFF.

The gene calls are TRBV30 and TRBJ1-6, with TRBD1 identical over 8 bases. There are 18 residues in the CDR3. Looked up from germline, CDR1 is GTSNPN and CDR2 is SVGIG (reference sequence). V shed 0 bases and J 6 bases; nucleotides not matched to a gene: 13. CDR3 amino acids: CAWSVAQGATFSNSPLHF. The CDR3 nucleotides read TGTGCCTGGAGTGTCGCGCAGGGGGCGACTTTTAGTAATTCACCCCTCCACTTT.

The J gene is TRBJ2-2, the V gene TRBV10-3; 9 bases are shared with TRBD2. CDR1 and CDR2 from the germline V gene are ENHRY and SYGVKD. The CDR3 runs to 15 residues. The V gene end was trimmed by 3 bases and the J gene end by 7 bases; junction bases not matched to a gene: 6. CDR3 sequence reads: CAISEISGRVGELFF. The CDR3 region has the DNA TGTGCCATCAGTGAAATTAGCGGGAGAGTCGGGGAGCTGTTTTTT.

A note on this clone: Possible read error: a much larger clone is one base away. The rearrangement uses TRBV6-5 and TRBJ2-7, with 7 positions matching TRBD1. The CDR3 has 13 residues. Germline V gene sequence: CDR1 MNHEY, CDR2 SVGAGI. V lost 6 bases and J lost 2; bases outside the gene matches: 4. The CDR3 sequence is CASSPGQTYEQYF. In nucleotides, the CDR3 is TGTGCCAGCAGCCCGGGACAGACCTACGAGCAGTACTTC.

This clone was observed a handful of times. The chain uses TRBV4-3 and TRBJ2-4, with 9 positions matching TRBD2. The ends lost 0 bases at V and 3 bases at J; junction bases unmatched: 3. CDR3 length: 16 amino acids. CDR1 is LGHNA, CDR2 YSLEER, per germline. CDR3 sequence (DNA): TGCGCCAGCAGCCAAGAGGCTAGCGGGGTCAAAAACATTCAGTACTTC. Its translation is CASSQEASGVKNIQYF.

This rearrangement joins TRBV9 to TRBJ1-5; D not certain. The CDR3 length is 14 residues. Trimming removed 3 bases from V and 1 base from J, with 8 bases in between. Germline CDR1 SGDLS, CDR2 YYNGEE. CDR3 DNA sequence: TGTGCCAGCAGCGCCGGAAACAGCAATCAGCCCCAGCATTTT. Protein product: CASSAGNSNQPQHF.

This clone was counted once. The chain couples TRBV7-2 to TRBJ2-1; D is perhaps TRBD2 (6 bases). The CDR3 runs 12 residues. The germline V and J ends were trimmed by 4 bases and 8 bases, with 9 bases remaining between them. Germline-derived CDR1 and CDR2 are SGHTA and FQGNSA. In nucleotides, the CDR3 is TGTGCCAGCAGCTCCCAGCGGGATGAGCAGTTCTTC. Encoded protein: CASSSQRDEQFF.

This chain joins TRBV10-3 and TRBJ2-3; 7 positions match TRBD2. The CDR3 is made up of 15 amino acids. The germline V gene has CDR1 ENHRY and CDR2 SYGVKD. The V gene end was trimmed by 7 bases and the J gene end by 0 bases; junction bases not matched to a gene: 7. The CDR3 loop is CAITMGGGSTDTQYF. CDR3 nucleotide sequence: TGTGCCATCACAATGGGGGGGGGAAGCACAGATACGCAGTATTTT.

The chain is built from TRBV18 and TRBJ1-6, with D hard to call. The CDR3 length is 14 residues. The germline V gene encodes CDR1 KGHSH and CDR2 LQKENI. The V end lost 3 bases, the J end lost 6 bases, and 9 bases lay between the germline ends. CDR3 protein: CASSPGRSNSPLHF. Written as DNA, the CDR3 is TGTGCCAGCTCACCCGGACGGTCTAATTCACCCCTCCACTTT.

This chain links TRBV6-1 with TRBJ2-3; no reliable D call. V lost 8 bases to trimming and J lost 1 base, with 4 bases between them. The germline V gene has CDR1 MNHNS and CDR2 SASEGT. This CDR3 is 11 amino acids long. The CDR3 DNA is TGTGCCAGCGGCCGCACAGATACGCAGTATTTT. The encoded protein is CASGRTDTQYF.

A single count supports this clone. The chain links TRBV5-1 to TRBJ2-1; the match to TRBD2 covers 7 bases. V was pared by 7 bases and J by 9 bases, with 13 bases of the junction left unmatched. CDR3 length: 14 amino acids. Germline values: CDR1 SGHRS, CDR2 YFSETQ. The CDR3 DNA is TGCGCCAGCGGTTATAGCGGGTCTTATGGTGAGCAGTTCTTC. This codes for CASGYSGSYGEQFF.

The chain uses TRBV10-3 and TRBJ2-7, with D perhaps assigned TRBD1 or TRBD2 (6 bases each). The germline V gene encodes CDR1 ENHRY and CDR2 SYGVKD. Trimming cost V 7 bases and J 2 bases, with 15 bases left between them. The CDR3 covers 14 residues. The CDR3 DNA reads TGTGCCATCAAGGGACAAGGGGGGACCTACGAGCAGTACTTC. It translates to CAIKGQGGTYEQYF.

This clone showed up just a few times. Other nucleotide sequences in the sample specify the same CDR3. This chain joins TRBV9 and TRBJ2-6; D is undetermined. This CDR3 spans 14 amino acids. V was cut by 2 bases and J by 0 bases, with 3 bases left in between. The V gene's germline CDR1 is SGDLS and CDR2 YYNGEE. CDR3 sequence reads: CASSVASGANVLTF. The CDR3 coding sequence is TGTGCCAGCAGCGTTGCCTCTGGGGCCAACGTCCTGACTTTC.

The rearrangement joins TRBV18 to TRBJ2-7, with 7 bases aligning to TRBD1. This CDR3 spans 15 amino acids. With V trimmed by 0 bases and J by 6 bases, 8 bases remained unmatched. From germline, CDR1 is KGHSH and CDR2 LQKENI. The CDR3 spells CASSPPSGGPSEQYF. The CDR3 nucleotides read TGTGCCAGCTCACCACCCTCAGGGGGTCCCTCCGAGCAGTACTTC.

This clone occurred a few times. V and J are TRBV2 and TRBJ2-5; tentative D call: TRBD2 (7 bases). The V gene's germline CDR1 is SNHLY and CDR2 FYNNEI. The V end lost 6 bases, the J end lost 5 bases, and 19 bases lay between the germline ends. The CDR3 has 15 amino acids. CDR3 DNA: TGTGCCAGCAGCGAGCTGGGGGGGGCAAGGGAGACCCAGTACTTC. Translating gives CASSELGGARETQYF.

The chain has TRBV14 and TRBJ1-1; D gene uncertain. The CDR3 length is 12 residues. Germline V lookup: CDR1 SGHDN, CDR2 FVKESK. Trimming stripped 0 bases from V and 8 bases from J, with 7 bases between. DNA for the CDR3: TGTGCCAGCAGCCAAGATTTTACAGAAGCTTTCTTT. Translating it yields CASSQDFTEAFF.

This chain connects TRBV30 to TRBJ2-7; D unclear. The V end lost 2 bases, the J end lost 3 bases, and 8 bases lay between the germline ends. The CDR3 runs to 12 residues. Germline CDR1 reads GTSNPN; CDR2 reads SVGIG (reference sequence). Written as DNA, the CDR3 is TGTGCCTGGAGTCCTTCGGGCTACGAGCAGTACTTC. Its protein is CAWSPSGYEQYF.